One sample yielded the 23 T cell receptor beta chains listed below, sequenced in a study of blood T cell repertoires in COVID-19. Repertoires were generated with immunoSEQ multiplex PCR, while TCRdb's copy carries only in-frame clones and drops some. The sample yields about 56,000 clones, 89% seen once. Sequencing was done on a sample of peripheral blood. The receptors stem from a human donor in a cohort sampled during active COVID-19.

The rearrangement uses TRBV4-3 and TRBJ2-7; D not certain. The CDR3 length is 13 residues. The ends were cut back, 0 bases at V and 5 bases at J, with 8 bases in the middle. The germline gives CDR1 LGHNA, CDR2 YSLEER. The CDR3 here is CASSQEVVDEQYF. Here the CDR3 DNA reads TGCGCCAGCAGCCAAGAAGTGGTAGACGAGCAGTACTTC.

The chain carries TRBV3-1 (or the pseudogene TRBV3-2) and TRBJ1-2, with 10 positions matching TRBD1. CDR1 is LGHDT and CDR2 is YNNKEL in the germline V gene (reference sequence). V shed 3 bases, J shed 5 bases, and the junction held 3 bases outside the gene matches. This CDR3 spans 14 amino acids. CDR3 residues: CASSQRQGAYGYTF. CDR3 sequence (DNA): TGTGCCAGCAGCCAGAGACAGGGGGCATATGGCTACACCTTC.

This chain connects TRBV27 to TRBJ2-7, with TRBD2 as a possible D gene (6 bases). V lost 6 bases to trimming and J lost 4 bases, with 16 bases between them. The CDR3 is made up of 14 amino acids. From germline, CDR1 is MNHEY and CDR2 SMNVEV (reference sequence). The DNA for the CDR3 is TGTGCCAGCAGCCTCGTGGGGGGTGGTTACGAGCAGTACTTC. It yields the protein CASSLVGGGYEQYF.

The CDR3 loop reads CASRRQSLTGEQYF. DNA of the CDR3: TGTGCCAGCAGGCGACAGAGTCTTACTGGGGAGCAGTACTTC. The rearrangement links TRBV6-5 to TRBJ2-7, with D tentatively TRBD1 (5 bases). Germline values: CDR1 MNHEY, CDR2 SVGAGI. Trimming cost V 6 bases and J 7 bases, with 19 bases left between them. The length of the CDR3 is 14 residues.

The chain has TRBV7-2 and TRBJ1-1, with D perhaps matching TRBD1 (6 bases). This CDR3 spans 15 amino acids. Trimming stripped 5 bases from V and 4 bases from J, with 17 bases between. Germline CDR1 is SGHTA and CDR2 is FQGNSA. This CDR3 is CASSIQGLAATEAFF. CDR3 sequence (DNA): TGTGCCAGCAGCATACAGGGTCTTGCTGCCACTGAAGCTTTCTTT.

This clone was picked up one time. V and J are TRBV5-5 and TRBJ1-2, with 9 bases matching TRBD1. V lost 1 base to trimming and J lost 2 bases; unmatched junction nucleotides: 6. The CDR3 extends over 16 amino acids. Germline V lookup: CDR1 SGHKS, CDR2 YYEKEE (reference sequence). Written as DNA, the CDR3 is TGTGCCAGCAGCTTGCAGCGAGACAGGGGGAACTATGGCTACACCTTC. The encoded protein is CASSLQRDRGNYGYTF.

This chain links TRBV14 with TRBJ2-1; 11 bases fit TRBD2. Trimming at V came to 6 bases and at J to 5 bases, leaving 15 bases not matched to a gene. The CDR3 consists of 18 residues. Germline V gene data show CDR1 as SGHDN and CDR2 as FVKESK. CDR3 loop: CASSPWVVAGGADNEQFF. The CDR3 nucleotides read TGTGCCAGCAGTCCATGGGTTGTAGCGGGGGGGGCGGACAATGAGCAGTTCTTC.

Concerning this clone: Germline and junction disagree at one end, which may indicate a read error. The chain employs TRBV7-2 and TRBJ1-3, with D possibly TRBD1 on 5 matching bases. Germline CDR1 is SGHTA and CDR2 is FQGNSA. This CDR3 has 16 residues. This CDR3 reads CASSLGGLSSGYTIYF. CDR3 coding DNA: TGTGCCAGCAGCTTGGGGGGGTTGTCCTCTGGATACACCATATATTTT.

The chain joins TRBV19 to TRBJ1-1; tentatively, D is TRBD1 (6 bases). The CDR3 loop spans 14 amino acids. Germline lookup yields CDR1 LNHDA and CDR2 SQIVND (reference sequence). Trimming took 8 bases from V and 3 from J, leaving 16 bases between them. The CDR3 region has the DNA TGTGCCAGTGGAGTGGGGGCGAGGGACACTGAAGCTTTCTTT. Residues: CASGVGARDTEAFF.

The rearrangement joins TRBV6-1 to TRBJ1-2; 9 nucleotides align to TRBD1. J gave up 8 bases and V 2 bases, and 6 bases lay outside the gene matches. The germline CDR1 and CDR2 sequences are MNHNS and SASEGT. The CDR3 runs to 14 residues. The CDR3: CASSETGGLRGYTF. CDR3 in DNA: TGTGCCAGCAGTGAAACAGGGGGCTTAAGGGGCTACACCTTC.

V usage is TRBV19 and J usage is TRBJ2-2; 8 positions match TRBD1. This CDR3 contains 16 residues. The germline V gene has CDR1 LNHDA and CDR2 SQIVND (reference sequence). V lost 1 base to trimming and J lost 7 bases; unmatched junction nucleotides: 8. This CDR3 reads CASSIADRVFSGELFF. CDR3 in DNA: TGTGCCAGTAGTATAGCGGACAGGGTATTCAGCGGGGAGCTGTTTTTT.

This rearrangement joins TRBV7-2 to TRBJ2-5; TRBD2 matches 8 bases. In germline, CDR1 is SGHTA, CDR2 FQGNSA. The junction had 6 bases not matched to a gene; V was cut back by 1 base and J by 5 bases. CDR3 length equals 15 residues. The CDR3 sequence: CASSLGSSGYETQYF. The CDR3 nucleotides are TGTGCCAGCAGCTTAGGTTCTAGCGGGTATGAGACCCAGTACTTC.

V gene TRBV9 combines with J gene TRBJ2-1; D is possibly TRBD1 (6 bases). Germline values: CDR1 SGDLS, CDR2 YYNGEE. The CDR3 contains 14 residues. Trimming removed 1 base at V and 5 bases at J, with 10 bases between. DNA of the CDR3: TGTGCCAGCAGCGTATCACAGGGCCACAATGAGCAGTTCTTC. Translation: CASSVSQGHNEQFF.

Here the CDR3 DNA reads TGTGCCAGTAGGCCCCCGGACAGGGGGAACACTGAAGCTTTCTTT. It codes for CASRPPDRGNTEAFF. The chain employs TRBV19 and TRBJ1-1; 9 positions match TRBD1. The germline V gene encodes CDR1 LNHDA and CDR2 SQIVND (reference sequence). V lost 6 bases to trimming and J lost 1 base; unmatched junction nucleotides: 6. The length of the CDR3 is 15 residues.

V gene TRBV7-2 combines with J gene TRBJ2-2; 9 nucleotides align to TRBD1. CDR3 length: 15 residues. The J segment lost 4 bases and the V segment lost 4 bases, leaving 4 bases of the junction unmatched. Looked up from germline, CDR1 is SGHTA and CDR2 is FQGNSA. The CDR3 sequence is CASSWDRVRTGELFF. The CDR3, as DNA: TGTGCCAGCAGCTGGGACAGGGTACGCACCGGGGAGCTGTTTTTT. The full variable domain, in which reference TRBV7-2 and TRBJ2-2 provide the parts outside the CDR3, is GAGVSQSPSNKVTEKGKDVELRCDPISGHTALYWYRQSLGQGLEFLIYFQGNSAPDKSGLPSDRFSAERTGGSVSTLTIQRTQQEDSAVYLCASSWDRVRTGELFFGEGSRLTVL.

The chain employs TRBV18 and TRBJ2-1, with 8 bases that match TRBD1. V shed 5 bases, J shed 0 bases, and the junction held 3 bases outside the gene matches. The CDR3 consists of 15 residues. In germline, CDR1 is KGHSH, CDR2 LQKENI. The chain's CDR3 is CASSADRVSYNEQFF. For the CDR3, the DNA is TGTGCCAGCTCAGCGGACAGGGTCTCCTACAATGAGCAGTTCTTC.

This clone was counted between two and nine times. The chain carries TRBV5-4 and TRBJ1-1; TRBD1 is a possible D gene (6 bases). Trimming pared 6 bases from V and 3 bases from J, leaving 21 bases between. Per germline, CDR1 SGHNT and CDR2 YYREEE (reference sequence). The CDR3 runs to 16 residues. CDR3 bases: TGTGCCAGCACCGGGACACCTTACGGAAGGGACACTGAAGCTTTCTTT. Translating it yields CASTGTPYGRDTEAFF. Looking up the rest from reference TRBV5-4 and TRBJ1-1 gives the full variable domain: ETGVTQSPTHLIKTRGQQVTLRCSSQSGHNTVSWYQQALGQGPQFIFQYYREEENGRGNFPPRFSGLQFPNYSSELNVNALELDDSALYLCASTGTPYGRDTEAFFGQGTRLTVV.

CDR3 residues: CASRRPGLAPGELFF. The CDR3 nucleotides are TGTGCCAGTAGGCGACCGGGACTAGCCCCCGGGGAGCTGTTTTTT. The chain recombines TRBV19 with TRBJ2-2; 9 bases map to TRBD2. Germline V gene sequence: CDR1 LNHDA, CDR2 SQIVND (reference sequence). The CDR3 runs to 15 residues. The junction had 8 bases not matched to a gene; V was cut back by 6 bases and J by 6 bases.

This chain connects TRBV3-1 (or the pseudogene TRBV3-2) to TRBJ2-7, with D hard to call. Trimming removed 3 bases at V and 0 bases at J, with 9 bases between. This CDR3 comprises 14 residues. The germline gives CDR1 LGHDT, CDR2 YNNKEL (reference sequence). In DNA form, the CDR3 reads TGTGCCAGCAGCCAGGGCCTGAGCTCCTACGAGCAGTACTTC. It specifies CASSQGLSSYEQYF.

V usage is TRBV9 and J usage is TRBJ2-5; 13 bases agree with TRBD2. In germline, CDR1 is SGDLS, CDR2 YYNGEE. This CDR3 is built from 16 residues. The trim removed 4 bases at V and 7 bases at J, leaving 10 bases unmatched. Here the CDR3 DNA reads TGTGCCAGCAGCTCCACTAGCGGGGGGGCTCTATGGACCCAGTACTTC. Protein product: CASSSTSGGALWTQYF.

The chain uses TRBV5-4 and TRBJ2-1; 9 bases are shared with TRBD2. Trimming removed 2 bases from V and 16 bases from J; junction bases left unmatched: 4. The CDR3 extends over 11 amino acids. Germline V gene lookup returns CDR1 SGHNT and CDR2 YYREEE (reference sequence). As DNA, the CDR3 is TGTGCCAGCAGCTTAGGGACTAGCCGATTCTTC. This encodes CASSLGTSRFF. The entire variable domain, with the rest obtained from reference TRBV5-4 and TRBJ2-1, is as follows: ETGVTQSPTHLIKTRGQQVTLRCSSQSGHNTVSWYQQALGQGPQFIFQYYREEENGRGNFPPRFSGLQFPNYSSELNVNALELDDSALYLCASSLGTSRFFGPGTRLTVL.

The J gene is TRBJ2-2, the V gene TRBV5-1, with TRBD2 as a possible D gene (5 bases). Germline values: CDR1 SGHRS, CDR2 YFSETQ. The CDR3 is made up of 16 amino acids. The germline V and J ends were trimmed by 1 base and 2 bases, with 12 bases remaining between them. The CDR3 loop reads CASSLRRGGNTGELFF. In DNA form, the CDR3 reads TGCGCCAGCAGCTTGCGTCGGGGTGGAAACACCGGGGAGCTGTTTTTT. The full variable domain, in which reference TRBV5-1 and TRBJ2-2 provide the parts outside the CDR3, is KAGVTQTPRYLIKTRGQQVTLSCSPISGHRSVSWYQQTPGQGLQFLFEYFSETQRNKGNFPGRFSGRQFSNSRSEMNVSTLELGDSALYLCASSLRRGGNTGELFFGEGSRLTVL.

This clone came up once. This sequence joins TRBV10-3 and TRBJ2-2; a weak D match, TRBD1 (6 bases). The CDR3 consists of 12 residues. Trimming took 8 bases from V and 6 from J, leaving 10 bases between them. The V gene's germline CDR1 is ENHRY and CDR2 SYGVKD. The CDR3 DNA sequence: TGTGCCATCGCCAGGGGTTCCGGGGAGCTGTTTTTT. Its protein product is CAIARGSGELFF.